What follows are 8 T cell receptor beta chains derived from one specimen sequenced in a study of T cell responses to AZD1222 COVID-19 vaccine. Only in-frame clones appear in the TCRdb table, and some are missing; sequencing was by immunoSEQ multiplex PCR. Of under 200,000 clones listed, more than 75% are singletons. The input for sequencing was peripheral blood, taken 28 days after the second AZD1222 dose. These receptors originate from an adult who received the AZD1222 COVID-19 vaccine.

The chain combines TRBV5-4 with TRBJ2-2; the D gene could be TRBD1 or TRBD2 (6 bases each). Germline CDR1 is SGHNT and CDR2 is YYREEE (reference sequence). This CDR3 region has 16 residues. V lost 0 bases and J lost 1, with 10 bases in between. The CDR3 nucleotides read TGTGCCAGCAGCTTGGTTGGGGGGCTGAACACCGGGGAGCTGTTTTTT. It encodes CASSLVGGLNTGELFF.

The chain has TRBV2 and TRBJ2-1; the D is unclear. The CDR3 is 13 amino acids. The V gene lost 4 bases and the J gene lost 8 bases, with 12 bases spanning the gap. Germline assignment: CDR1 SNHLY and CDR2 FYNNEI. The CDR3 protein is CASSAVLVDEQFF. DNA of the CDR3: TGTGCCAGCAGTGCCGTTTTAGTGGATGAGCAGTTCTTC.

This chain connects TRBV19 to TRBJ2-7, with TRBD2 identical over 9 bases. V lost 3 bases to trimming and J lost 0 bases; unmatched junction nucleotides: 3. Germline CDR1 reads LNHDA; CDR2 reads SQIVND (reference sequence). This CDR3 region has 15 residues. In nucleotides, the CDR3 is TGTGCCAGTAGTATCCTAGCGGGACTCTCCTACGAGCAGTACTTC. It specifies CASSILAGLSYEQYF. Based on the CDR3 plus reference TRBV19 and TRBJ2-7, the full variable domain is DGGITQSPKYLFRKEGQNVTLSCEQNLNHDAMYWYRQDPGQGLRLIYYSQIVNDFQKGDIAEGYSVSREKKESFPLTVTSAQKNPTAFYLCASSILAGLSYEQYFGPGTRLTVT.

This chain uses TRBV2 with TRBJ2-1, with 7 bases fitting TRBD1. The CDR3 is 12 amino acids. Germline-derived CDR1 and CDR2 are SNHLY and FYNNEI. The junction had 5 bases not matched to a gene; V was cut back by 6 bases and J by 9 bases. CDR3 sequence: CASRRQGFEQFF. The CDR3 nucleotides read TGTGCCAGCAGGCGACAGGGATTTGAGCAGTTCTTC.

The J gene is TRBJ2-1, the V gene TRBV7-3; TRBD2 aligns across 9 bases. Losses at the gene ends were 1 base for V and 2 bases for J; bases not matched to a gene: 6. This CDR3 is built from 17 residues. Germline values: CDR1 SGHTA, CDR2 FQGTGA. The CDR3, as DNA: TGTGCCAGCAGCTTAAACGGGGCTAGCGGGACCTACAATGAGCAGTTCTTC. It yields the protein CASSLNGASGTYNEQFF.

The V call is TRBV9, the J call TRBJ2-1; D gene unclear. This CDR3 is built from 15 residues. Trimming pared 0 bases from V and 0 bases from J, leaving 7 bases between. Germline loops: CDR1 SGDLS, CDR2 YYNGEE. In nucleotides, the CDR3 is TGTGCCAGCAGCGTAGGGTTCGGCTCCTACAATGAGCAGTTCTTC. As protein: CASSVGFGSYNEQFF.

The sample holds one count of this clone. This rearrangement joins TRBV7-3 to TRBJ2-3; D not resolved. Germline V gene lookup returns CDR1 SGHTA and CDR2 FQGTGA. This CDR3 region has 13 residues. Trimming left V 5 bases short and J 2 bases short, with 8 bases between. The CDR3 protein is CASSPYITDTQYF. For the CDR3, the DNA is TGTGCCAGCAGCCCCTATATCACAGATACGCAGTATTTT.

The rearrangement uses TRBV7-3 and TRBJ2-7, with a weak D call TRBD1 (6 bases). This CDR3 has 14 amino acids. V was shortened by 2 bases and J by 7 bases, with 15 bases between the two germline ends. Germline V gene lookup returns CDR1 SGHTA and CDR2 FQGTGA. CDR3 sequence: CASSLYGRGGEQYF. Here the CDR3 DNA reads TGTGCCAGCAGCTTATACGGCAGGGGTGGTGAGCAGTACTTC. The variable domain in full, completed from reference TRBV7-3 and TRBJ2-7, reads GAGVSQTPSNKVTEKGKYVELRCDPISGHTALYWYRQSLGQGPEFLIYFQGTGAADDSGLPNDRFFAVRPEGSVSTLKIQRTERGDSAVYLCASSLYGRGGEQYFGPGTRLTVT.